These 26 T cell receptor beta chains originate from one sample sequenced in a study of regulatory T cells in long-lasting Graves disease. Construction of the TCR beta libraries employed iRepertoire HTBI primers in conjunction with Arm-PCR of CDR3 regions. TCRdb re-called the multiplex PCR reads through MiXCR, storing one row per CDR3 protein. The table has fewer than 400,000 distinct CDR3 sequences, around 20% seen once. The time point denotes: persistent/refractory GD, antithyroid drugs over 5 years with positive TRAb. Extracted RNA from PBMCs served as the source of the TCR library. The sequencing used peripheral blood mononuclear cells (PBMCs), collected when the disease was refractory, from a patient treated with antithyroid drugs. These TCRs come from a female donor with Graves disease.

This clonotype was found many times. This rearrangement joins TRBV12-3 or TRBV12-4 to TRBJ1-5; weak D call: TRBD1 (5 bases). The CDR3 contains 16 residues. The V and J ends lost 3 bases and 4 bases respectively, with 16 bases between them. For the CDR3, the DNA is TGTGCCAGCAGTTTGGGGCGGGCCGAGGGGAATCAGCCCCAGCATTTT. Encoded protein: CASSLGRAEGNQPQHF.

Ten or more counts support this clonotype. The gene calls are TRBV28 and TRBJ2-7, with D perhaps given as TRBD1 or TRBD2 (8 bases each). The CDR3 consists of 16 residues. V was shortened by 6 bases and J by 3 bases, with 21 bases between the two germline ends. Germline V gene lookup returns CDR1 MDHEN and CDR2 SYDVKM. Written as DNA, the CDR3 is TGTGCCAGCAGGGCCGAGCGGGGGACAGGAGGCTACGAGCAGTACTTC. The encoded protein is CASRAERGTGGYEQYF.

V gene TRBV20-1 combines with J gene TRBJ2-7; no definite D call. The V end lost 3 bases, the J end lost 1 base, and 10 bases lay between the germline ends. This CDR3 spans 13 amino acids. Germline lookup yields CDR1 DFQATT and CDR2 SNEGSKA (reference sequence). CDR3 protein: CSARAVGSYEQYF. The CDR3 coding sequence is TGCAGTGCTAGGGCCGTGGGATCCTACGAGCAGTACTTC.

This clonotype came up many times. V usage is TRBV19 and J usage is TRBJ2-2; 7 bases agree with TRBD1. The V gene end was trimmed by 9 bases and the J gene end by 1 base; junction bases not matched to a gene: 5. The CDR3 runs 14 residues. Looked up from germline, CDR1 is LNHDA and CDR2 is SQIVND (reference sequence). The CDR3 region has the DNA TGTGCCAGCCTCCGGGACAGGAACACCGGGGAGCTGTTTTTT. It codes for CASLRDRNTGELFF. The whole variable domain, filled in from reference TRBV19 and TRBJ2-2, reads DGGITQSPKYLFRKEGQNVTLSCEQNLNHDAMYWYRQDPGQGLRLIYYSQIVNDFQKGDIAEGYSVSREKKESFPLTVTSAQKNPTAFYLCASLRDRNTGELFFGEGSRLTVL.

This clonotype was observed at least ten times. The CDR3 DNA is TGCAGTGCTAGATTCGGCGGGAACACTGAAGCTTTCTTT. The encoded protein is CSARFGGNTEAFF. The rearrangement joins TRBV20-1 to TRBJ1-1; D not certain. Trimming cost V 2 bases and J 1 base, with 8 bases left between them. Germline values: CDR1 DFQATT, CDR2 SNEGSKA (reference sequence). The CDR3 consists of 13 residues.

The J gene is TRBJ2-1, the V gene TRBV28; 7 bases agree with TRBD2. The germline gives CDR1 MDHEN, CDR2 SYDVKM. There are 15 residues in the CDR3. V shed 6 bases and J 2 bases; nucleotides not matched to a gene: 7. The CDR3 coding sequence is TGTGCCAGCAGCTTAGCGGGTCCTACCTACAATGAGCAGTTCTTC. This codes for CASSLAGPTYNEQFF.

This chain's CDR3 is CASNTESGANVLTF. CDR3 nucleotides: TGTGCCAGCAACACAGAGTCTGGGGCCAACGTCCTGACTTTC. This chain joins TRBV6-2 or TRBV6-3 and TRBJ2-6; D unclear. Germline V CDR1 and CDR2: MNHEY, SVGEGT. The ends were cut back, 7 bases at V and 1 base at J, with 8 bases in the middle. The CDR3 sequence is 14 residues long.

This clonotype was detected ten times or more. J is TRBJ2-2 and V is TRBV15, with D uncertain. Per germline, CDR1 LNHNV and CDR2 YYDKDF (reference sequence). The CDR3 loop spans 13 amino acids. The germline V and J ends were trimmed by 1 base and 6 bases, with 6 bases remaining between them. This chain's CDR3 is CATSRGAPGELFF. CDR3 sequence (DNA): TGTGCCACCAGCAGAGGGGCACCCGGGGAGCTGTTTTTT. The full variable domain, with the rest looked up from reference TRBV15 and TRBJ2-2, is DAMVIQNPRYQVTQFGKPVTLSCSQTLNHNVMYWYQQKSSQAPKLLFHYYDKDFNNEADTPDNFQSRRPNTSFCFLDIRSPGLGDTAMYLCATSRGAPGELFFGEGSRLTVL.

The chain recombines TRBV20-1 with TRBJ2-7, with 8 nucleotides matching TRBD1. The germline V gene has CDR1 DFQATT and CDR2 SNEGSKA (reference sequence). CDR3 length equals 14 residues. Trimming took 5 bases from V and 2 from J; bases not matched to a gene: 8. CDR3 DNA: TGCAGTGCTCTTCGGGCAGGGGGCCCCTACGAGCAGTACTTC. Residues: CSALRAGGPYEQYF.

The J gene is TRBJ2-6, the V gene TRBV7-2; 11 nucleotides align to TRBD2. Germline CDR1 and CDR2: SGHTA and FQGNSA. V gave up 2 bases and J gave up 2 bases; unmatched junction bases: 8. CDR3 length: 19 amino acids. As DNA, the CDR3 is TGTGCCAGCAGCTTAAGGGTTAGCGGGAGGGAGCCTGGGGCCAACGTCCTGACTTTC. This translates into CASSLRVSGREPGANVLTF.

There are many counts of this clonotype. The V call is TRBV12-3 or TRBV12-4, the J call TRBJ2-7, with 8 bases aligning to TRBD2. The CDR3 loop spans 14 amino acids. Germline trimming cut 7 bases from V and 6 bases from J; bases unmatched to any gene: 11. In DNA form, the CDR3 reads TGTGCCAGCACCACGCCGGGGGGGGCTGGCGAGCAGTACTTC. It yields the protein CASTTPGGAGEQYF.

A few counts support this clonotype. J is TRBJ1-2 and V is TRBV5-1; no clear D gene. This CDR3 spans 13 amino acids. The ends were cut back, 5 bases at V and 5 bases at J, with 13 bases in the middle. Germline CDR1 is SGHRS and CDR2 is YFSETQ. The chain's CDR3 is CASRSGVGYGYTF. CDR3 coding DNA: TGCGCCAGCAGATCGGGTGTGGGTTATGGCTACACCTTC.

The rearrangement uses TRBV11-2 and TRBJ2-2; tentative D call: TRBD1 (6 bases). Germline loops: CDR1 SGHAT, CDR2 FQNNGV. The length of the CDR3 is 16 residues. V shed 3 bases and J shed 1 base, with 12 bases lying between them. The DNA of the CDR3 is TGTGCCAGCAGCTTTCGAAACAGGGTGAACACCGGGGAGCTGTTTTTT. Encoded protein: CASSFRNRVNTGELFF.

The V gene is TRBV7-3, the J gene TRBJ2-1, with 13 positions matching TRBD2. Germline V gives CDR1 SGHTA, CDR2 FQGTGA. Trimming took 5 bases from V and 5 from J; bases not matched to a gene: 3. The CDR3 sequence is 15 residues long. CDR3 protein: CASSTGLAGHNEQFF. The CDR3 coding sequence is TGTGCCAGCAGCACGGGACTAGCGGGACACAATGAGCAGTTCTTC.

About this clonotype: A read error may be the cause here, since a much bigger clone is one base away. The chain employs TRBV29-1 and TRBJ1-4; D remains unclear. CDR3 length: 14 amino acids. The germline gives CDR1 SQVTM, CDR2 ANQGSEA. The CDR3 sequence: CSVEGTQDNEKLCF. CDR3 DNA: TGCAGCGTTGAAGGGACCCAGGATAATGAAAAACTGTGTTTT.

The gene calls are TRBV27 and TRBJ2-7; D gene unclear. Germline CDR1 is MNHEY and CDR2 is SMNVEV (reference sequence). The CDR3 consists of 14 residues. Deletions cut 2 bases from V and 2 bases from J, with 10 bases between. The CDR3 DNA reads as TGTGCCAGCAGTTTAAATAGGGCTGCCTACGAGCAGTACTTC. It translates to CASSLNRAAYEQYF.

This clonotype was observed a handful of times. In DNA form, the CDR3 reads TGCGCCAGCAGCCAAGATTGGGACAGGGACTACGAGCAGTACTTC. This codes for CASSQDWDRDYEQYF. V is TRBV4-1 and J is TRBJ2-7; 9 bases are a match to TRBD1. V dropped 0 bases and J dropped 3; count of bases not matched to a gene: 3. Germline V gives CDR1 MGHRA, CDR2 YSYEKL. The CDR3 loop spans 15 amino acids.

The CDR3 bases are TGTGCCAGCGGTCCGGCTCCAGAGGGCACTGAAGCTTTCTTT. The encoded protein is CASGPAPEGTEAFF. The chain carries TRBV19 and TRBJ1-1, with no clear D. The length of the CDR3 is 14 residues. The V end was cut by 9 bases, the J end by 4 bases, with 18 bases between. The germline V gene has CDR1 LNHDA and CDR2 SQIVND (reference sequence).

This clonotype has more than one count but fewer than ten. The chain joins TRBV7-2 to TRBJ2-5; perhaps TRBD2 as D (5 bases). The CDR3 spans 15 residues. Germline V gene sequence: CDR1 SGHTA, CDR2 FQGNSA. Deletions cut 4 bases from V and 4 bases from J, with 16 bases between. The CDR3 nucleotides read TGTGCCAGCAGCTCCTCTTGGGAGACGGGAGAGACCCAGTACTTC. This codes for CASSSSWETGETQYF.

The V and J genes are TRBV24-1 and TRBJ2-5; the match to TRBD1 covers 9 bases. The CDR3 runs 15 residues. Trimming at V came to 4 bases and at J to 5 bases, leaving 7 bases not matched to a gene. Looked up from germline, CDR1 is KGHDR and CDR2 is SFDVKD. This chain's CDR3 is CATSEAGTGRETQYF. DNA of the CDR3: TGTGCCACCAGTGAAGCCGGGACAGGGAGGGAGACCCAGTACTTC.

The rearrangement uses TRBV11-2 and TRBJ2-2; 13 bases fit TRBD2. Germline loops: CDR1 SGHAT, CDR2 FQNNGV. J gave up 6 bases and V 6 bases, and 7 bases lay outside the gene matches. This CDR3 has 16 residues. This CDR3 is CASSAGLAGVAGELFF. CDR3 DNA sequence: TGTGCCAGCAGTGCTGGACTAGCGGGAGTGGCCGGGGAGCTGTTTTTT.

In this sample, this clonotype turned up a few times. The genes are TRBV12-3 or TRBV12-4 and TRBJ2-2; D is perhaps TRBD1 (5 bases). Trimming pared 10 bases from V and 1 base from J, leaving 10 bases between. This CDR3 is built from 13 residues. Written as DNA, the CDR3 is TGTGCCACAGGGCTGCAGAACACCGGGGAGCTGTTTTTT. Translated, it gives CATGLQNTGELFF.

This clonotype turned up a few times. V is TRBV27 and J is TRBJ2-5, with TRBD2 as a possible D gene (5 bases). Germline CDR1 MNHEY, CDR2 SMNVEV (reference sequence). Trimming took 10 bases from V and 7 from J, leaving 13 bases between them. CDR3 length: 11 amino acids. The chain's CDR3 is CATTGAGTQYF. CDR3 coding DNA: TGTGCCACTACCGGCGCGGGGACCCAGTACTTC.

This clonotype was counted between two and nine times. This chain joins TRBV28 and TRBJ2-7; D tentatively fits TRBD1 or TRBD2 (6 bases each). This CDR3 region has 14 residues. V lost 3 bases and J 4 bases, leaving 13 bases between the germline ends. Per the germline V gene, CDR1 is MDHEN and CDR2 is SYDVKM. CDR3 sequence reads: CASSFSGGAYEQYF. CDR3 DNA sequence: TGTGCCAGCAGTTTTTCCGGGGGCGCGTACGAGCAGTACTTC.

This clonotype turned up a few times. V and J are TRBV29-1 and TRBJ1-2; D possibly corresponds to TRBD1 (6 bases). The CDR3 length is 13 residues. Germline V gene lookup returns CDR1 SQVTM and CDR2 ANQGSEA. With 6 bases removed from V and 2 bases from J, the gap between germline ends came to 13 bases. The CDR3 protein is CSVGKTGNYGYTF. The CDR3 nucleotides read TGCAGCGTCGGTAAAACAGGGAACTATGGCTACACCTTC.

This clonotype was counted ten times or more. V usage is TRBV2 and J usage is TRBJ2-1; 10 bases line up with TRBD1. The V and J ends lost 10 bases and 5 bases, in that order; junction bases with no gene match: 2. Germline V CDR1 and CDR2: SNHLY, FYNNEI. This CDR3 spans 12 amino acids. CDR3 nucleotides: TGTGCCACGGGACAGGGGCACAATGAGCAGTTCTTC. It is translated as CATGQGHNEQFF.